This T cell receptor (beta chain) emerged from a study of identical twins. Study conclusions and caveats: Sequences that were out-of-frame, alpha and twin-shared displayed an excess of low generation probability. With abundant cord blood beta clonotypes, insertions were fewer; memory repertoires showed no such pattern. Because invariant MAIT and iNKT cells could be present, zero-insertion analyses could be partly confounded.

This clonotype occurred many times. What it binds is unknown. One entry per CDR3 protein, called by TCRdb with MiXCR from the 5' RACE reads. The sample carries more than 400,000 distinct CDR3 sequences, 13% to 15% recorded once. CDR3 length: 17 residues. V lost 0 bases and J 5 bases, leaving 16 bases between the germline ends. From germline, CDR1 is MNHEY and CDR2 SVGAGI. The sample was also linked to a second study, of yellow fever vaccine responses in identical twins. That work states: Reportedly, twins showed a vaccine T cell response that looked partly convergent and partly personalized.

The chain is built from TRBV6-5 and TRBJ2-2; TRBD1 is a possible D gene (5 bases). Sequences were obtained from CD4+ T cells sorted from blood. This TCR was sampled from a woman aged 18-29 years in good health. The CDR3 loop is CASSYSTTVMGTGELFF. The CDR3, as DNA: TGTGCCAGCAGTTACTCGACGACAGTAATGGGGACCGGGGAGCTGTTTTTT.